This is a list of T cell receptor beta chains from one sample in a study of T cell responses to AZD1222 COVID-19 vaccine. Only in-frame clones appear in the TCRdb table, and some are missing; sequencing was by immunoSEQ multiplex PCR. The data hold roughly 120,000 clones, with roughly 90% observed a single time. The sample in question was peripheral blood, obtained 28 days after the second AZD1222 dose. The receptors derive from an adult who received the AZD1222 COVID-19 vaccine. The CDR3 runs from the conserved cysteine through the conserved F or W.

J gene | V gene | CDR3 protein
TRBJ2-1 | TRBV25-1 | CASSDRGDNEQFF
TRBJ1-2 | TRBV30 | CAWSVTGARGYTF
TRBJ2-7 | TRBV6-2/TRBV6-3 | CASSSSTSGRALYEQYF
TRBJ1-2 | TRBV9 | CASSPDTRPSGYTF
TRBJ1-5 | TRBV10-3 | CAIREGTGGLNQPQHF
TRBJ1-4 | TRBV7-2 | CASRIDSYEKLFF
TRBJ2-7 | TRBV12-3/TRBV12-4 | CASSLEGHEQYF
TRBJ1-2 | TRBV7-9 | CASSLDVTGYTF
TRBJ2-1 | TRBV6-2/TRBV6-3 | CASSYGGGVGSYNEQFF
TRBJ2-3 | TRBV9 | CASSRGYRVGNTDTQYF
TRBJ1-1 | TRBV10-1 | CASSRDMVNTEAFF
TRBJ2-7 | TRBV29-1 | CSVGGTGAYEQYF
TRBJ2-7 | TRBV6-5 | CASRPGTASSYEQYF
TRBJ2-1 | TRBV9 | CASSGTGTLSYNEQFF
TRBJ1-1 | TRBV19 | CASSRTGKSAEAFF
TRBJ2-7 | TRBV28 | CASSLLDSEQYF
TRBJ1-1 | TRBV4-2 | CASSQDLGTEAFF
TRBJ2-1 | TRBV29-1 | CSVFPGGSSYNEQFF
TRBJ2-3 | TRBV24-1 | CATGDRTTDTQYF
TRBJ2-3 | TRBV3-1/TRBV3-2 | CASSHRPPMVRGATDTQYF
TRBJ2-7 | TRBV11-3 | CASSRTGWNYEQYF
TRBJ1-6 | TRBV25-1 | CASSRDLSYNSPLHF
TRBJ1-1 | TRBV6-5 | CASSQDRVDTEAFF
TRBJ2-1 | TRBV7-3 | CASSPHYRAVWNEQFF
TRBJ1-2 | TRBV3-1/TRBV3-2 | CASSQTGNYGYTF
TRBJ2-1 | TRBV7-9 | CASSLVGTEQFF
TRBJ1-3 | TRBV5-1 | CASSLEGVGGNTIYF
TRBJ2-7 | TRBV29-1 | CSALGPRLGERYEQYF
TRBJ2-7 | TRBV15 | CATSPRGSVSYEQYF
TRBJ1-6 | TRBV12-5 | CASGYSNSPLHF
TRBJ2-2 | TRBV5-1 | CASSFQGSGELFF
TRBJ1-1 | TRBV6-6 | CASRSGQGRTEAFF
TRBJ2-1 | TRBV30 | CAWSVGGYNEQFF
TRBJ2-7 | TRBV7-9 | CASSPQDGSYEQYF
TRBJ2-7 | TRBV20-1 | CSAGEGYEQYF
TRBJ2-1 | TRBV7-9 | CASSLALAGLSYNEQFF
TRBJ2-5 | TRBV21-1 | CASSNSPSTTEQETQYF
TRBJ1-2 | TRBV19 | CASSIESRGAYGYTF
TRBJ1-1 | TRBV7-2 | CASSLNHRGTEAFF
TRBJ1-2 | TRBV29-1 | CSVAGQTANYGYTF
TRBJ2-3 | TRBV19 | CASSITSSGGALDTQYF
TRBJ2-5 | TRBV6-5 | CASSYEAASYQETQYF
TRBJ2-7 | TRBV28 | CASSITRDSGRAYEQYF
TRBJ1-1 | TRBV7-9 | CASSPVVGTEAFF
TRBJ2-7 | TRBV27 | CASSLSVGSYEQYF
TRBJ1-1 | TRBV30 | CAWRLISGPNTEAFF
TRBJ1-1 | TRBV7-8 | CASSLASMHPPEAFF
TRBJ1-4 | TRBV5-8 | CASSFGGGSNEKLFF
TRBJ1-5 | TRBV30 | CAWSPGVGNQPQHF
TRBJ2-7 | TRBV20-1 | CSASRGGRMSYEQYF
TRBJ2-7 | TRBV19 | CASSRGQGDEQYF
TRBJ2-7 | TRBV4-2 | CASSQGIGTETYEQYF
TRBJ2-7 | TRBV27 | CASSLGRAYEQYF
TRBJ2-1 | TRBV25-1 | CAGAPYGGPYNEQFF
TRBJ1-2 | TRBV27 | CASSSTGTGLYGYTF
TRBJ1-2 | TRBV4-1 | CASSQAGQGTDGYTF
TRBJ2-7 | TRBV11-3 | CASSYRISRDSEQYF